Below, 32 T cell receptor beta chains from the same sample are listed, as sequenced in a study of T cells in Graves' hyperthyroidism and ophthalmopathy. TCR beta CDR3 regions were amplified from RNA. First-round RT-PCR of the TCR CDR3 relied on the HTBI primer set. TCRdb ran MiXCR on the multiplex PCR reads and lists one entry per CDR3 protein. The profile covers 450,000 to 650,000 distinct CDR3 sequences, with over 15% appearing a single time and around 17% taken by the ten largest. The sequencing input was blood. The source of these receptors is a woman aged 18-29 years with Graves' ophthalmopathy.

Ten or more counts support this clonotype. This sequence joins TRBV20-1 and TRBJ1-4, with 7 bases aligning to TRBD1. Germline-derived CDR1 and CDR2 are DFQATT and SNEGSKA (reference sequence). The length of the CDR3 is 16 residues. Trimming cost V 0 bases and J 7 bases; bases outside gene matches: 11. The CDR3: CSARDPWGQSGEKLFF. For the CDR3, the DNA is TGCAGTGCTAGAGATCCGTGGGGACAGTCTGGTGAAAAACTGTTTTTT.

The V gene is TRBV5-1, the J gene TRBJ2-1; unclear D gene. Trimming stripped 3 bases from V and 10 bases from J, with 8 bases between. This CDR3 has 11 amino acids. Germline V gene lookup returns CDR1 SGHRS and CDR2 YFSETQ. CDR3 protein: CASSSQMEQFF. The CDR3 DNA reads as TGCGCCAGCAGCTCCCAAATGGAGCAGTTCTTC. The full variable domain, with the rest looked up from reference TRBV5-1 and TRBJ2-1, is KAGVTQTPRYLIKTRGQQVTLSCSPISGHRSVSWYQQTPGQGLQFLFEYFSETQRNKGNFPGRFSGRQFSNSRSEMNVSTLELGDSALYLCASSSQMEQFFGPGTRLTVL.

This clonotype was found a few times. The rearrangement joins TRBV2 to TRBJ2-4; D is possibly TRBD1 or TRBD2 (5 bases each). This CDR3 comprises 13 residues. In germline, CDR1 is SNHLY, CDR2 FYNNEI. V was cut by 10 bases and J by 3 bases, with 13 bases left in between. The CDR3 DNA is TGTGCCATCTTGGGGGAAGGCAAAAACATTCAGTACTTC. Translation: CAILGEGKNIQYF. Drawing the rest from reference TRBV2 and TRBJ2-4, the complete variable domain is EPEVTQTPSHQVTQMGQEVILRCVPISNHLYFYWYRQILGQKVEFLVSFYNNEISEKSEIFDDQFSVERPDGSNFTLKIRSTKLEDSAMYFCAILGEGKNIQYFGAGTRLSVL.

This clonotype showed up many times. V usage is TRBV3-1 and J usage is TRBJ2-7; D remains ambiguous. The V end lost 1 base, the J end lost 4 bases, and 5 bases lay between the germline ends. CDR1 and CDR2 from the germline V gene are LGHDT and YNNKEL (reference sequence). The CDR3 spans 12 residues. CDR3 DNA sequence: TGTGCCAGCAGCCAAGCCCAGTACGAGCAGTACTTC. Encoded protein: CASSQAQYEQYF.

V and J are TRBV5-4 and TRBJ1-2, with 8 bases that match TRBD1. Germline CDR1 reads SGHNT; CDR2 reads YYREEE (reference sequence). The CDR3 runs to 12 residues. Unmatched junction bases numbered 5, after V lost 6 bases and J lost 7 bases. DNA of the CDR3: TGTGCCAGCACCCAGGACAGGGTTGGCTACACCTTC. This encodes CASTQDRVGYTF.

This clonotype was detected only a few times. The chain uses TRBV27 and TRBJ2-7, with D possibly being TRBD1 (7 bases). The V and J ends lost 5 bases and 5 bases respectively, with 19 bases between them. This CDR3 has 15 residues. In germline, CDR1 is MNHEY, CDR2 SMNVEV (reference sequence). The DNA of the CDR3 is TGTGCCAGCAGTACTCTGGACAGGAGGGGGGACGAGCAGTACTTC. It is translated as CASSTLDRRGDEQYF.

Many counts were recorded for this clonotype. This chain connects TRBV7-2 to TRBJ1-2, with TRBD1 matching over 9 bases. This CDR3 spans 16 amino acids. Trimming took 2 bases from V and 7 from J; bases not matched to a gene: 11. Germline lookup yields CDR1 SGHTA and CDR2 FQGNSA. The CDR3 sequence is CASSLNPGQGSSGYTF. The CDR3 coding sequence is TGTGCCAGCAGCTTAAATCCGGGACAGGGTAGTAGTGGCTACACCTTC.

Ten or more counts support this clonotype. This chain uses TRBV6-5 with TRBJ1-1; D is uncertain. Germline-derived CDR1 and CDR2 are MNHEY and SVGAGI. V was trimmed by 2 bases and J by 4 bases, leaving 14 bases between them. The CDR3 runs to 15 residues. CDR3: CASSYGPLWGTEAFF. In DNA form, the CDR3 reads TGTGCCAGCAGTTACGGGCCCCTCTGGGGCACTGAAGCTTTCTTT.

This clonotype was recorded at least ten times. CDR3 residues: CCSWTGWNTEAFF. In nucleotides, the CDR3 is TGTTGTTCCTGGACAGGATGGAACACTGAAGCTTTCTTT. V gene TRBV30 combines with J gene TRBJ1-1; 7 bases fit TRBD1. CDR3 length equals 13 residues. Germline CDR1 reads GTSNPN; CDR2 reads SVGIG (reference sequence).

About this clonotype itself: Likely a read error: the CDR3 ends without its conserved phenylalanine or tryptophan. The chain is built from TRBV19 and TRBJ1-2; D is possibly TRBD1 (5 bases). This CDR3 has 16 residues. V lost 7 bases and J lost 0, with 18 bases in between. Germline V CDR1 and CDR2: LNHDA, SQIVND (reference sequence). As DNA, the CDR3 is TGTGCCAGTACTAGGGGAGAACCCCTAACTAACTATGGCTACACCCTC. The encoded protein is CASTRGEPLTNYGYTL.

This clonotype appeared a few times. V gene TRBV19 combines with J gene TRBJ2-2; D is perhaps TRBD2 (6 bases). V was clipped by 8 bases and J by 1 base, with 14 bases between them. This CDR3 comprises 15 residues. Germline loops: CDR1 LNHDA, CDR2 SQIVND (reference sequence). Written as DNA, the CDR3 is TGTGCCAGTGGCATCCGACTAGGGAACACCGGGGAGCTGTTTTTT. Its translation is CASGIRLGNTGELFF.

Many counts were recorded for this clonotype. The V gene is TRBV2, the J gene TRBJ1-2; no firm D call. CDR3 length: 14 residues. The germline CDR1 and CDR2 sequences are SNHLY and FYNNEI. The V and J ends lost 4 bases and 2 bases respectively, with 11 bases between them. The CDR3 nucleotides read TGTGCCAGCAGTGGGGCAGGAACAAACTATGGCTACACCTTC. Protein product: CASSGAGTNYGYTF.

This clonotype was seen a single time. The chain carries TRBV4-3 and TRBJ1-2, with 8 nucleotides matching TRBD1. Germline loops: CDR1 LGHNA, CDR2 YSLEER. The junction had 7 bases not matched to a gene; V was cut back by 3 bases and J by 4 bases. This CDR3 has 15 amino acids. CDR3 DNA sequence: TGCGCCAGCAGCCAGAATTACCAGGGGGCCTATGGCTACACCTTC. Protein product: CASSQNYQGAYGYTF.

This clonotype was observed at least ten times. V gene TRBV7-2 combines with J gene TRBJ2-3; unclear D gene. Germline-derived CDR1 and CDR2 are SGHTA and FQGNSA. The CDR3 is made up of 15 amino acids. V was clipped by 2 bases and J by 4 bases, with 13 bases between them. The CDR3 loop reads CASSLKSLVSDTQYF. The CDR3 DNA reads as TGTGCCAGCAGCTTAAAGTCCCTTGTGTCAGATACGCAGTATTTT.

This clonotype was recorded only once. The chain has TRBV10-3 and TRBJ2-2; TRBD1 matches at 9 bases. V gave up 0 bases and J gave up 6 bases; unmatched junction bases: 11. This CDR3 region has 18 residues. The V gene's germline CDR1 is ENHRY and CDR2 SYGVKD. CDR3 nucleotides: TGTGCCATCAGTGAGTCGGATCCGGACAGGGGACTCCCCGGGGAGCTGTTTTTT. Protein sequence: CAISESDPDRGLPGELFF.

This clonotype was counted many times. The chain links TRBV6-5 to TRBJ2-7; a possible D gene is TRBD2 (5 bases). Looked up from germline, CDR1 is MNHEY and CDR2 is SVGAGI. This CDR3 has 16 residues. V lost 0 bases and J lost 5, with 17 bases in between. CDR3 DNA: TGTGCCAGCAGTTACTCTTATCCAGGAGGATTGAACGAGCAGTACTTC. Translated: CASSYSYPGGLNEQYF.

The chain links TRBV7-3 to TRBJ2-3; D gene uncertain. With 5 bases removed from V and 4 bases from J, the gap between germline ends came to 10 bases. The CDR3 runs to 13 residues. Germline V CDR1 and CDR2: SGHTA, FQGTGA. The CDR3 here is CASSKAFADTQYF. Here the CDR3 DNA reads TGTGCCAGCAGCAAAGCATTCGCAGATACGCAGTATTTT.

This clonotype was detected many times. The chain combines TRBV3-1 with TRBJ1-1; TRBD1 is a possible D gene (6 bases). CDR1 and CDR2 from the germline V gene are LGHDT and YNNKEL (reference sequence). Trimming removed 0 bases at V and 1 base at J, with 9 bases between. The length of the CDR3 is 15 residues. The CDR3 DNA reads TGTGCCAGCAGCCAAGACAGGGGCCCGAACACTGAAGCTTTCTTT. Protein product: CASSQDRGPNTEAFF.

This clonotype was observed a few times. V is TRBV11-2 and J is TRBJ1-5; 8 bases line up with TRBD1. With 1 base clipped from V and 7 bases from J, the junction kept 9 bases outside the gene matches. CDR1 SGHAT and CDR2 FQNNGV come from the germline V gene. CDR3 length equals 16 residues. CDR3 residues: CASSLGSGGVRQPQHF. The CDR3 DNA reads as TGTGCCAGCAGCTTAGGTTCAGGGGGCGTACGGCAGCCCCAGCATTTT.

Ten or more counts support this clonotype. The chain joins TRBV28 to TRBJ1-6; D gene unclear. The CDR3 extends over 15 amino acids. Germline CDR1 reads MDHEN; CDR2 reads SYDVKM. Trimming cost V 2 bases and J 9 bases, with 14 bases left between them. The DNA of the CDR3 is TGTGCCAGCAGTTTAGCCAGGCCGACCGGTTCACCCCTCCACTTT. Encoded protein: CASSLARPTGSPLHF.

This clonotype turned up a few times. The rearrangement uses TRBV27 and TRBJ2-7; tentatively, D is TRBD1 (6 bases). The CDR3 is made up of 14 amino acids. Looked up from germline, CDR1 is MNHEY and CDR2 is SMNVEV (reference sequence). V lost 5 bases and J lost 3, with 14 bases in between. CDR3 in amino acids: CASSPLGDNYEQYF. The CDR3 region has the DNA TGTGCCAGCAGTCCCCTGGGGGACAACTACGAGCAGTACTTC.

This clonotype was counted ten times or more. This chain joins TRBV12-3 or TRBV12-4 and TRBJ1-1; D unclear. Trimming removed 5 bases from V and 1 base from J, with 8 bases in between. CDR3 length equals 13 residues. CDR3 protein: CASSPGWNTEAFF. In DNA form, the CDR3 reads TGTGCCAGCAGTCCCGGTTGGAACACTGAAGCTTTCTTT.

V and J are TRBV5-1 and TRBJ2-2, with TRBD1 matching 9 bases. CDR1 is SGHRS, CDR2 YFSETQ, per germline. This CDR3 region has 15 residues. Trimming removed 4 bases from V and 4 bases from J; junction bases left unmatched: 5. The CDR3 region has the DNA TGCGCCAGCAGCGCACGGACAGGGGCCACCGGGGAGCTGTTTTTT. Its translation is CASSARTGATGELFF.

The table lists this clonotype with many counts. The chain carries TRBV30 and TRBJ2-7; TRBD1 aligns across 8 bases. Germline trimming cut 4 bases from V and 6 bases from J; bases unmatched to any gene: 11. The CDR3 has 14 amino acids. CDR1 GTSNPN and CDR2 SVGIG come from the germline V gene (reference sequence). The CDR3 region is CAWTRMQGASEQYF. CDR3 in DNA: TGTGCCTGGACCAGGATGCAGGGGGCTAGCGAGCAGTACTTC.

This clonotype was found many times. V usage is TRBV5-6 and J usage is TRBJ1-1; D may be TRBD1 (5 bases). Germline loops: CDR1 SGHDT, CDR2 YYEEEE. Trimming shortened V by 5 bases and J by 1 base, and 15 bases separated the two germline ends. This CDR3 has 15 residues. DNA of the CDR3: TGTGCCAGCAGTTATTGGGGCACAGGGAACACTGAAGCTTTCTTT. This codes for CASSYWGTGNTEAFF.

This clonotype was counted a few times. The genes are TRBV19 and TRBJ2-5, with TRBD1 as a possible D gene (5 bases). The CDR3 has 16 amino acids. Trimming stripped 3 bases from V and 5 bases from J, with 19 bases between. CDR1 LNHDA and CDR2 SQIVND come from the germline V gene (reference sequence). CDR3 in DNA: TGTGCCAGTAGTATTCAGGGTCAGGGATCTTTGGAGACCCAGTACTTC. It is translated as CASSIQGQGSLETQYF.

This clonotype was found many times. The rearrangement links TRBV7-2 to TRBJ2-7; a possible D gene is TRBD2 (6 bases). V dropped 4 bases and J dropped 6 bases, with 16 bases sitting between them. CDR3 length equals 14 residues. Germline V lookup: CDR1 SGHTA, CDR2 FQGNSA. CDR3 in DNA: TGTGCCAGCAGCTCTACGGGACTGCGGGCCGAGCAGTACTTC. Its protein product is CASSSTGLRAEQYF.

This clonotype was observed a few times. The chain recombines TRBV11-2 with TRBJ2-7; 12 bases match TRBD2. This CDR3 region has 15 residues. V lost 8 bases and J lost 6; bases outside the gene matches: 11. Germline V lookup: CDR1 SGHAT, CDR2 FQNNGV. CDR3: CASGPRLAGAGEQYF. As DNA, the CDR3 is TGTGCCAGCGGCCCCCGACTAGCGGGAGCAGGCGAGCAGTACTTC.

The CDR3, as DNA: TGCAGTGCTAGCGCGGTCTTCGGGACCTACGAGCAGTACTTC. It specifies CSASAVFGTYEQYF. The rearrangement joins TRBV20-1 to TRBJ2-7, with D tentatively TRBD2 (5 bases). Germline CDR1 is DFQATT and CDR2 is SNEGSKA (reference sequence). The CDR3 loop spans 14 amino acids. Trimming removed 3 bases at V and 2 bases at J, with 14 bases between.

This clonotype was detected many times. J is TRBJ1-1 and V is TRBV7-2, with TRBD1 identical over 7 bases. The CDR3 is 16 amino acids. The germline V gene has CDR1 SGHTA and CDR2 FQGNSA. J lost 3 bases, V lost 7 bases, and 14 bases had no gene match. DNA for the CDR3: TGTGCCAGCATGACAGGGAGTCTAATTAGGGACACTGAAGCTTTCTTT. It specifies CASMTGSLIRDTEAFF.

This clonotype was counted only a few times. The chain combines TRBV24-1 with TRBJ2-7, with 7 positions matching TRBD1. The V gene's germline CDR1 is KGHDR and CDR2 SFDVKD. CDR3 length: 16 amino acids. V lost 4 bases to trimming and J lost 2 bases; unmatched junction nucleotides: 10. The DNA of the CDR3 is TGTGCCACCAGTGACTCGGGACAGCCCCGTCCCTACGAGCAGTACTTC. It translates to CATSDSGQPRPYEQYF.

In its sample, this clonotype was seen a few times. The chain is built from TRBV5-6 and TRBJ2-7; unclear D gene. CDR1 is SGHDT, CDR2 YYEEEE, per germline. The CDR3 has 13 residues. Trimming shortened V by 5 bases and J by 3 bases, and 12 bases separated the two germline ends. In DNA, the CDR3 is TGTGCCAGCAGACCCGGGCCGAGCTACGAGCAGTACTTC. It translates to CASRPGPSYEQYF.